One sample yielded the 10 T cell receptor beta chains listed below, sequenced in a study of T cell changes during pregnancy in multiple sclerosis. Clones were sequenced by immunoSEQ multiplex PCR, and TCRdb holds only the in-frame ones, with some missing. This sample has 25,000 to 30,000 clones, with approximately 90% found just once. The sequencing used CD8+ T cells from peripheral blood mononuclear cells, collected before pregnancy. Receptor source: a female donor with multiple sclerosis, enrolled in a pregnancy study.

The rearrangement joins TRBV29-1 to TRBJ1-2, with D perhaps TRBD1 (5 bases). Germline V gives CDR1 SQVTM, CDR2 ANQGSEA. The CDR3 consists of 15 residues. Trimming left V 3 bases short and J 4 bases short, with 18 bases between. CDR3 region: CSVEALFRQGYGYTF. Here the CDR3 DNA reads TGCAGCGTTGAGGCTCTCTTCCGGCAGGGCTATGGCTACACCTTC.

This chain joins TRBV7-8 and TRBJ1-1; TRBD1 agrees at 8 bases. V shed 4 bases and J 4 bases; nucleotides not matched to a gene: 8. There are 15 residues in the CDR3. Germline-derived CDR1 and CDR2 are SGHVS and FQNEAQ. The CDR3 sequence: CASSWTGLWGTEAFF. CDR3 in DNA: TGTGCCAGCAGCTGGACAGGGCTGTGGGGCACTGAAGCTTTCTTT.

This sequence joins TRBV19 and TRBJ2-1; no definite D call. There are 19 residues in the CDR3. The V gene's germline CDR1 is LNHDA and CDR2 SQIVND (reference sequence). V was clipped by 3 bases and J by 6 bases, with 27 bases between them. DNA for the CDR3: TGTGCCAGTAGTATTCGAACAGCAGGTGCCCTATTTTTCGGCAATGAGCAGTTCTTC. Translating gives CASSIRTAGALFFGNEQFF.

This clone was seen once. The chain carries TRBV12-5 and TRBJ2-1; no clear D. V gave up 3 bases and J gave up 5 bases, with 5 bases separating them. CDR1 and CDR2 from the germline V gene are LGHNT and FRNRAP. The CDR3 length is 12 residues. The CDR3, as DNA: TGTGCTAGTGGTTTAGAGGACAATGAGCAGTTCTTC. As protein: CASGLEDNEQFF. The complete variable domain, with remaining parts taken from reference TRBV12-5 and TRBJ2-1, reads DARVTQTPRHKVTEMGQEVTMRCQPILGHNTVFWYRQTMMQGLELLAYFRNRAPLDDSGMPKDRFSAEMPDATLATLKIQPSEPRDSAVYFCASGLEDNEQFFGPGTRLTVL.

V usage is TRBV7-6 and J usage is TRBJ2-7, with TRBD2 matching over 8 bases. With 5 bases clipped from V and 5 bases from J, the junction kept 11 bases outside the gene matches. Per germline, CDR1 SGHVS and CDR2 FNYEAQ. This CDR3 has 15 amino acids. The CDR3 nucleotides read TGTGCCAGCAGCAGTCGGGGGGGCGCAAGGGACGAGCAGTACTTC. Its translation: CASSSRGGARDEQYF.

The chain is built from TRBV2 and TRBJ2-3; D unclear. V gave up 2 bases and J gave up 4 bases, with 10 bases separating them. Germline CDR1 SNHLY, CDR2 FYNNEI. This CDR3 comprises 14 residues. The CDR3 sequence is CASSELPPPDTQYF. CDR3 nucleotides: TGTGCCAGCAGTGAACTACCGCCCCCAGATACGCAGTATTTT.

This rearrangement joins TRBV25-1 to TRBJ1-2, with D possibly matching TRBD1 (6 bases). Germline V gives CDR1 MGHDK, CDR2 SYGVNS. This CDR3 is built from 16 residues. The V gene lost 4 bases and the J gene lost 6 bases, with 21 bases spanning the gap. The CDR3 coding sequence is TGTGCCAGCAGTGCTCCCTACAGGGAGTATATACATGGCTACACCTTC. Translating it yields CASSAPYREYIHGYTF.

Points on this clone: One junction end does not reproduce the germline sequence, and a read error may be involved. V and J are TRBV5-4 and TRBJ1-4; no definite D call. Germline V gene data show CDR1 as SGHNT and CDR2 as YYREEE (reference sequence). The CDR3 is made up of 15 amino acids. As DNA, the CDR3 is TGCGCCAGCAGCCAAGCTCGGGGTTATAATGAAAAACTGTTTTTT. Its protein product is CASSQARGYNEKLFF.

The CDR3: CASRPLWDRVDPAYGYTF. The DNA of the CDR3 is TGTGCCAGCAGACCACTATGGGACAGGGTCGATCCCGCCTATGGCTACACCTTC. This rearrangement joins TRBV27 to TRBJ1-2, with 9 bases lining up with TRBD1. The CDR3 is 18 amino acids. Trimming cost V 6 bases and J 4 bases; bases outside gene matches: 18. CDR1 and CDR2 from the germline V gene are MNHEY and SMNVEV (reference sequence).

This clone is a singleton in its sample. In nucleotides, the CDR3 is TGTGCCAGTAGCCTAGCGGGAGGTCGTTACGAGCAGTACTTC. Its translation is CASSLAGGRYEQYF. This rearrangement joins TRBV19 to TRBJ2-7; 11 bases fit TRBD2. Germline values: CDR1 LNHDA, CDR2 SQIVND (reference sequence). J was trimmed by 4 bases and V by 6 bases; bases with no gene match: 5. This CDR3 contains 14 residues. Combining the CDR3 with reference TRBV19 and TRBJ2-7 gives the whole variable domain DGGITQSPKYLFRKEGQNVTLSCEQNLNHDAMYWYRQDPGQGLRLIYYSQIVNDFQKGDIAEGYSVSREKKESFPLTVTSAQKNPTAFYLCASSLAGGRYEQYFGPGTRLTVT.